This is a list of T cell receptor beta chains from one sample in a study of spatial heterogeneity in lung cancer. A single record per CDR3 protein comes from TCRdb applying MiXCR to the 5' RACE reads. The data show about 2,300 distinct CDR3 sequences, with around a fifth seen just once and roughly 9.5% held by the top ten. Sequencing used lung tumor tissue, obtained at surgery. The receptors derive from a male donor with early-stage non-small cell lung cancer. The CDR3 runs from the conserved cysteine through the conserved F or W. Fields, in order: V gene, J gene, CDR3 protein.

TRBV6-1,TRBJ2-2,CASSVGRTGELFF
TRBV9,TRBJ2-2,CASSPRPYTGELFF
TRBV5-8,TRBJ1-1,CASSVLPYAAFF
TRBV21-1,TRBJ1-4,CASSDNRDEGGEKLFF
TRBV28,TRBJ1-3,CASSFGGYSGNTIYF
TRBV6-4,TRBJ2-1,CASSSSANEQFF
TRBV6-1,TRBJ1-5,CASSAFRRGASQPQHF
TRBV2,TRBJ2-7,CASSTPGHGYEQYF
TRBV28,TRBJ1-5,CASSYIIYQYEGIGNQPQHF
TRBV5-4,TRBJ2-3,CASSSRQGSDTQYF
TRBV12-3/TRBV12-4,TRBJ1-5,CASSTNSGVQPQHF
TRBV5-6,TRBJ2-7,CASSLEYGPHEQYF
TRBV3-1,TRBJ2-3,CASSQDIGHLYF
TRBV29-1,TRBJ1-2,CSVEANNYGYTF
TRBV27,TRBJ2-5,CASSPGRVETQYF
TRBV7-9,TRBJ1-2,CASSLAGAGYGYTF
TRBV7-2,TRBJ2-3,CASSPGGTDTQYF
TRBV7-9,TRBJ1-1,CASTTGNTEAFF
TRBV20-1,TRBJ2-5,CSARDYQRVGETQYF